This T cell receptor (beta chain) was sequenced for a study of shared clonotypes between healthy human individuals. Only in-frame clones appear in the TCRdb table, and some are missing; sequencing was by immunoSEQ multiplex PCR. Seen here are fewer than 1.6 million clones, 98% observed once, and the top ten hold under 0.45%. Looked up from germline, CDR1 is SGHTA and CDR2 is FQGTGA. V gave up 0 bases and J gave up 4 bases, with 6 bases separating them. CDR3 length: 13 amino acids. The chain has TRBV7-3 and TRBJ1-1; D is ambiguous. The sample taken for sequencing was naive CD4+ T cells sorted from blood. Subset: CD45RA+ positively selected. The clonotype originates from a man under 40 in good health. The CDR3 DNA reads as TGTGCCAGCAGCTTAACATTGGGCACTGAAGCTTTCTTT. Protein: CASSLTLGTEAFF.